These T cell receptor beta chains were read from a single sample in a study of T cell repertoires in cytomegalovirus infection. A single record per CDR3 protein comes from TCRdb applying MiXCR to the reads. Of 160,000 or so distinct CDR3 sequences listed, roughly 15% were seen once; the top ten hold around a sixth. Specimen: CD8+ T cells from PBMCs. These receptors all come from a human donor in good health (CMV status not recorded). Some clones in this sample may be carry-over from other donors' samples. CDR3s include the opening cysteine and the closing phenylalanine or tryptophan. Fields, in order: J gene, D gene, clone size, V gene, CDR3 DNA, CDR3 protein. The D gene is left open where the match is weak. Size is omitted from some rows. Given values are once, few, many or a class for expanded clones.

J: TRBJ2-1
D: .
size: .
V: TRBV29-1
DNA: TGCAGCGTTGAGGGCCCCGTTGGGAGCCCTTCCTACAATGAGCAGTTCTTC
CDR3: CSVEGPVGSPSYNEQFF

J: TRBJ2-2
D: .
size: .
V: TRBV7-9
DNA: TGTGCCAGCACCCTGACAGCGGACCACACCGGGGAGCTGTTTTTT
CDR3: CASTLTADHTGELFF

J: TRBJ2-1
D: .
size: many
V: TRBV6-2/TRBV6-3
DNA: TGTGCCAGCAGTTATTATTATGAGCAGTTCTTC
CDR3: CASSYYYEQFF

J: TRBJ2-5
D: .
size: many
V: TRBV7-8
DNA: TGTGCCAGCACCCTGGAAGGCGCGGGGCGCGAGCCCCAAGAGACCCAGTACTTC
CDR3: CASTLEGAGREPQETQYF

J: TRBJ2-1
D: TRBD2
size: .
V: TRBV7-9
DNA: TGTGCCAGCAGCTGGGCCGTAGGGGAGGGGTTGGTCTACAATGAGCAGTTCTTC
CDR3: CASSWAVGEGLVYNEQFF

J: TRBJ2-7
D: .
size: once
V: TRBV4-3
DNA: TGCGCCAGCAGCCTGGGACTCCTCTCGGGAGAGCAGTACTTC
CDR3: CASSLGLLSGEQYF

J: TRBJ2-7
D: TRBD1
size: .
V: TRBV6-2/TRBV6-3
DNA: TGTGCCAGCACTTCGCGGGACAGGGGGGTTTTGGAGCAGTACTTC
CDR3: CASTSRDRGVLEQYF

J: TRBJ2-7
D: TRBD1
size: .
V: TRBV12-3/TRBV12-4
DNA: TGTGCCAGCAGTCATAACAGGGGGCTCGGCGGCGAGCAGTACTTC
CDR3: CASSHNRGLGGEQYF

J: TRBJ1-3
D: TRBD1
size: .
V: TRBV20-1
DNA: TGCAGTGCTAGGCTTAACAGGGGCTCTGGAAACACCATATATTTT
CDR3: CSARLNRGSGNTIYF

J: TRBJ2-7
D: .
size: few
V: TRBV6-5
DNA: TGTGCCAGCAGCACCGGGACCGACTACGAGCAGTACTTC
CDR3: CASSTGTDYEQYF

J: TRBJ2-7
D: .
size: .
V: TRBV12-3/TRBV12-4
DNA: TGTGCCAGCACCCCAGGCCACAAGGTAGCCTACGAGCAGTACTTC
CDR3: CASTPGHKVAYEQYF

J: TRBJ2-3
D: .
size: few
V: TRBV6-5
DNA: TGTGCCAGCAGCCTGGGGGTATCGGTTACGCAGTATTTT
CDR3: CASSLGVSVTQYF

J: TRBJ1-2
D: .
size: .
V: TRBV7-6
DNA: TGTGCCAGCAGCTTAGGGCCGGGGGGGGAGAACTATGGCTACACCTTC
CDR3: CASSLGPGGENYGYTF

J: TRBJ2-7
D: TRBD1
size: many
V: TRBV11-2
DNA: TGTGCCAGCAGCTTTGGGACAGGATCCTACGAGCAGTACTTC
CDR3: CASSFGTGSYEQYF

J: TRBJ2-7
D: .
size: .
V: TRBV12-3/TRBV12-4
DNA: TGTGCCAGCAGTTTAGTGAGCACACACGAGCAGTACTTC
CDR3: CASSLVSTHEQYF

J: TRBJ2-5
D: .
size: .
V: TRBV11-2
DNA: TGTGCCAGCAGCTTAGATTTTTCTTTCCAAGAGACCCAGTACTTC
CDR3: CASSLDFSFQETQYF

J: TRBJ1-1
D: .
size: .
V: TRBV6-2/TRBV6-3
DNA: TGTGCCAGCAGCGCATCGTCACCTGAAGCTTTCTTT
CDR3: CASSASSPEAFF

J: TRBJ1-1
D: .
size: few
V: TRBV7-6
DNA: TGTGCCAGCAGCAAGGGAGGGCCCCCTGAAGCTTTCTTT
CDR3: CASSKGGPPEAFF

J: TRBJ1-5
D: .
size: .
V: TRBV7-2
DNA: TGTGCCAGCAGCACCGGGGATAGCAATCAGCCCCAGCATTTT
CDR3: CASSTGDSNQPQHF

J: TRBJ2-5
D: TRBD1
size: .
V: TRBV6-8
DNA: TGTGCCAGCAGATGTGACGACAGGGTACAAGAGACCCAGTACTTC
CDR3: CASRCDDRVQETQYF

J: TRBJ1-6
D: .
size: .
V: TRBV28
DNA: TGTGCCAGCAGTGCTAGGACACGCAATTCACCCCTCCACTTT
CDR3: CASSARTRNSPLHF

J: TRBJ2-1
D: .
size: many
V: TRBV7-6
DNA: TGTGCCAGCAGCTCGGACTATCTTGGTGAGCAGTTCTTC
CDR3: CASSSDYLGEQFF

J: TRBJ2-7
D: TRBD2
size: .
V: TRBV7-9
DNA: TGTGCCAGCAGCACCTCCGGGACTAGTGTATCCTACGAGCAGTACTTC
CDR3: CASSTSGTSVSYEQYF

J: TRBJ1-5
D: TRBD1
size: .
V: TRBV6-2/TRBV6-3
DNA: TGTGCCAGCAGTTACGTCAGCGGGACAGGGGGCGAAGGTATCAATCAGCCCCAGCATTTT
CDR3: CASSYVSGTGGEGINQPQHF

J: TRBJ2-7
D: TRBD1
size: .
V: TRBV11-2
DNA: TGTGCCAGCAGCTCTATGACAGGGTCCTACGAGCAGTACTTC
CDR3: CASSSMTGSYEQYF

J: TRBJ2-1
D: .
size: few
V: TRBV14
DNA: TGTGCCAGCAGCCAAGATGGACGGAGCTCCTACAATGAGCAGTTCTTC
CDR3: CASSQDGRSSYNEQFF